The 12 T cell receptor beta chains listed next were all sequenced from one sample in a study of blood T cell repertoires in COVID-19. The table came from immunoSEQ multiplex PCR; TCRdb's copy has only in-frame clones and leaves some out. The sample shows about 270,000 clones, more than 75% of them seen only once. The specimen was PBMCs or T cells enriched from blood (not recorded which). The receptor set was obtained from a woman aged 40 to 50 with acute COVID-19.

The rearrangement links TRBV9 to TRBJ2-3; the match to TRBD2 covers 9 bases. The CDR3 has 15 amino acids. V was pared by 1 base and J by 4 bases, with 4 bases of the junction left unmatched. CDR1 SGDLS and CDR2 YYNGEE come from the germline V gene. As DNA, the CDR3 is TGTGCCAGCAGCGTAATGGGACTAGCCGCAGATACGCAGTATTTT. Translation: CASSVMGLAADTQYF.

V and J are TRBV28 and TRBJ2-7, with D possibly being TRBD2 (5 bases). The germline gives CDR1 MDHEN, CDR2 SYDVKM. V lost 1 base, J lost 4 bases, and 14 bases lay in between. This CDR3 spans 15 amino acids. Here the CDR3 DNA reads TGTGCCAGCAGTTTATTAGAGGGCTCGAGGTACGAGCAGTACTTC. Protein: CASSLLEGSRYEQYF.

This chain connects TRBV19 to TRBJ2-2; D might be TRBD1 (5 bases). Germline V lookup: CDR1 LNHDA, CDR2 SQIVND (reference sequence). This CDR3 is built from 14 residues. The V and J ends lost 7 bases and 4 bases respectively, with 13 bases between them. CDR3 protein: CASNPTAFTGELFF. CDR3 bases: TGTGCCAGTAACCCGACAGCTTTCACCGGGGAGCTGTTTTTT.

The chain links TRBV11-2 to TRBJ1-1; D not resolved. V dropped 5 bases and J dropped 1 base, with 11 bases sitting between them. This CDR3 is built from 14 residues. Germline values: CDR1 SGHAT, CDR2 FQNNGV. The CDR3: CASSPDGWNTEAFF. In DNA form, the CDR3 reads TGTGCCAGCAGCCCAGACGGGTGGAACACTGAAGCTTTCTTT.

The gene calls are TRBV7-3 and TRBJ2-2; TRBD1 aligns across 10 bases. The germline CDR1 and CDR2 sequences are SGHTA and FQGTGA. This CDR3 spans 16 amino acids. V shed 6 bases, J shed 5 bases, and the junction held 9 bases outside the gene matches. The CDR3 here is CASSRRRDRGTGELFF. CDR3 DNA: TGTGCCAGCAGTCGACGTAGGGACAGGGGTACCGGGGAGCTGTTTTTT.

CDR3 sequence: CASSQVAGGPANEQFF. The DNA for the CDR3 is TGCGCCAGCAGCCAAGTAGCGGGGGGGCCGGCCAATGAGCAGTTCTTC. The genes are TRBV4-1 and TRBJ2-1, with TRBD2 matching 11 bases. V gave up 1 base and J gave up 6 bases; unmatched junction bases: 5. Germline V CDR1 and CDR2: MGHRA, YSYEKL. The CDR3 totals 16 residues.

The rearrangement links TRBV3-1 (or the pseudogene TRBV3-2) to TRBJ1-3; D gene unclear. The germline V and J ends were trimmed by 1 base and 0 bases, with 10 bases remaining between them. Germline lookup yields CDR1 LGHDT and CDR2 YNNKEL (reference sequence). The CDR3 is made up of 16 amino acids. The CDR3 DNA reads TGTGCCAGCAGCCAAGCTTACAGCTACTCTGGAAACACCATATATTTT. Its translation is CASSQAYSYSGNTIYF.

The J gene is TRBJ2-1, the V gene TRBV6-1; 13 bases align to TRBD2. The germline V gene has CDR1 MNHNS and CDR2 SASEGT. The junction had 5 bases not matched to a gene; V was cut back by 1 base and J by 5 bases. This CDR3 is 17 amino acids long. The CDR3 DNA reads TGTGCCAGCAGTGAAGAAGAGGGACTAGCGGGGAACAATGAGCAGTTCTTC. This translates into CASSEEEGLAGNNEQFF.

This chain connects TRBV11-2 to TRBJ1-1, with a possible D match to TRBD1 (6 bases). CDR3 length: 12 residues. The germline V gene has CDR1 SGHAT and CDR2 FQNNGV. Trimming shortened V by 5 bases and J by 5 bases, and 9 bases separated the two germline ends. CDR3 sequence: CASSPRGTEAFF. DNA for the CDR3: TGTGCCAGCAGCCCCAGGGGAACTGAAGCTTTCTTT.

The chain uses TRBV28 and TRBJ1-1; the D gene is possibly TRBD1 (6 bases). V was shortened by 5 bases and J by 5 bases, with 15 bases between the two germline ends. Per germline, CDR1 MDHEN and CDR2 SYDVKM. The length of the CDR3 is 14 residues. This CDR3 reads CASSQTGGMTEAFF. The CDR3 nucleotides read TGTGCCAGCAGTCAGACAGGTGGGATGACTGAAGCTTTCTTT.

The sample holds one count of this clone. The chain is built from TRBV6-2 or TRBV6-3 and TRBJ1-5; weak D call: TRBD1 (6 bases). V dropped 6 bases and J dropped 1 base, with 16 bases sitting between them. CDR3 length: 16 amino acids. Germline assignment: CDR1 MNHEY and CDR2 SVGEGT. The CDR3 sequence: CASSDFTGKSNQPQHF. The CDR3 nucleotides read TGTGCCAGCAGCGATTTTACAGGGAAAAGCAATCAGCCCCAGCATTTT.

This chain uses TRBV28 with TRBJ1-2; TRBD1 matches at 7 bases. Looked up from germline, CDR1 is MDHEN and CDR2 is SYDVKM. The CDR3 consists of 14 residues. V lost 6 bases and J lost 1; bases outside the gene matches: 5. The CDR3 reads CASSQGQDNYGYTF. As DNA, the CDR3 is TGTGCCAGCAGCCAAGGACAGGATAACTATGGCTACACCTTC.